Shown below are 13 T cell receptor beta chains from a single sample sequenced in a study of T cell repertoires in cytomegalovirus infection. TCRdb re-called the reads through MiXCR, storing one row per CDR3 protein. The sample lists around 740,000 distinct CDR3 sequences, 35% occurring once. The specimen sequenced was PBMCs. All receptors come from a human donor in good health (CMV status not recorded). Some clones in this sample may be carry-over from other donors' samples.

This clonotype was observed at least ten times. The junction and the germline gene differ at one end; a read error may be behind it. The V call is TRBV7-3, the J call TRBJ2-5; 11 bases fit TRBD2. CDR1 is SGHTA and CDR2 is FQGTGA in the germline V gene. The CDR3 covers 13 residues. As DNA, the CDR3 is TGTGCCAGCAGCTTACTAGCGGGGGGCCCTCAGCACTTC. This encodes CASSLLAGGPQHF.

The chain uses TRBV4-1 and TRBJ1-2; D gene unclear. V lost 3 bases to trimming and J lost 0 bases, with 14 bases between them. This CDR3 region has 16 residues. The germline gives CDR1 MGHRA, CDR2 YSYEKL. The CDR3 bases are TGCGCCAGCAGCCAGGATGTCAATTGGGCTAACTATGGCTACACCTTC. It is translated as CASSQDVNWANYGYTF.

The J gene is TRBJ2-3, the V gene TRBV20-1; D may be TRBD1 or TRBD2 (5 bases each). The CDR3 runs to 16 residues. Germline V gives CDR1 DFQATT, CDR2 SNEGSKA (reference sequence). The V and J ends lost 1 base and 1 base respectively, with 15 bases between them. The CDR3 spells CSARADALGGTDTQYF. The DNA of the CDR3 is TGCAGTGCTAGAGCGGACGCTTTGGGGGGCACAGATACGCAGTATTTT.

The V call is TRBV27, the J call TRBJ2-1; 9 bases fit TRBD2. CDR1 and CDR2 from the germline V gene are MNHEY and SMNVEV (reference sequence). V lost 2 bases to trimming and J lost 9 bases; unmatched junction nucleotides: 11. This CDR3 spans 16 amino acids. CDR3 nucleotides: TGTGCCAGCAGTTTAAGGCTGTCAGCGGGAGGTCTTGAGCAGTTCTTC. It encodes CASSLRLSAGGLEQFF.

V and J are TRBV20-1 and TRBJ2-2; 11 bases are shared with TRBD1. Germline assignment: CDR1 DFQATT and CDR2 SNEGSKA (reference sequence). There are 14 residues in the CDR3. The CDR3 region has the DNA TGCAGCTGGGGACAGGGGGCGAACACCGGGGAGCTGTTTTTT. Translated, it gives CSWGQGANTGELFF.

The rearrangement joins TRBV28 to TRBJ2-1; 11 nucleotides line up with TRBD2. V shed 6 bases, J shed 3 bases, and the junction held 16 bases outside the gene matches. CDR1 and CDR2 (germline): MDHEN, SYDVKM. This CDR3 region has 19 residues. Written as DNA, the CDR3 is TGTGCCAGCAGAGACCGGGACAGACGACTAGCGGGGAACTACAATGAGCAGTTCTTC. Its translation is CASRDRDRRLAGNYNEQFF.

This chain connects TRBV20-1 to TRBJ2-5; D unclear. This CDR3 is built from 15 residues. The ends were cut back, 6 bases at V and 2 bases at J, with 19 bases in the middle. CDR1 is DFQATT and CDR2 is SNEGSKA in the germline V gene (reference sequence). DNA for the CDR3: TGCAGTGCCTCAACGTACAGAGACACACAAGAGACCCAGTACTTC. Its translation: CSASTYRDTQETQYF.

The chain is built from TRBV20-1 and TRBJ2-7; TRBD2 matches 11 bases. Losses at the gene ends were 6 bases for V and 5 bases for J; bases not matched to a gene: 3. Germline values: CDR1 DFQATT, CDR2 SNEGSKA (reference sequence). The CDR3 spans 12 residues. CDR3 residues: CSATSGRDEQYF. DNA of the CDR3: TGCAGTGCAACTAGCGGGAGAGACGAGCAGTACTTC.

The chain carries TRBV19 and TRBJ2-1, with TRBD2 identical over 8 bases. Trimming took 3 bases from V and 7 from J; bases not matched to a gene: 8. Germline CDR1 LNHDA, CDR2 SQIVND (reference sequence). This CDR3 region has 15 residues. Here the CDR3 DNA reads TGTGCCAGTAGTATCCTAGCGGGTCGGGTAAATGAGCAGTTCTTC. It codes for CASSILAGRVNEQFF.

The J gene is TRBJ1-2, the V gene TRBV12-3 or TRBV12-4; 7 bases are shared with TRBD1. The CDR3 has 13 residues. The J segment lost 10 bases and the V segment lost 3 bases, leaving 8 bases of the junction unmatched. The CDR3 loop is CASSLVGTAAYTF. The CDR3 bases are TGTGCCAGCAGTTTGGTGGGGACAGCCGCCTACACCTTC.

This clonotype was counted between two and nine times. This sequence joins TRBV25-1 and TRBJ2-1; the match to TRBD1 covers 7 bases. The CDR3 is 15 residues long. Germline CDR1 and CDR2: MGHDK and SYGVNS. Trimming took 7 bases from V and 9 from J; bases not matched to a gene: 15. CDR3 DNA: TGTGCCAGCAAGAACCGGGACAGCCGTGGCGGTGAGCAGTTCTTC. Its protein product is CASKNRDSRGGEQFF.

CDR3 loop: CASSLGLKSPLHF. The CDR3 coding sequence is TGTGCCAGCAGCTTAGGCCTGAAGTCACCCCTCCACTTT. This rearrangement joins TRBV11-2 to TRBJ1-6; D is ambiguous. The V and J ends lost 1 base and 10 bases respectively, with 8 bases between them. Germline V gene lookup returns CDR1 SGHAT and CDR2 FQNNGV. The CDR3 length is 13 residues.

This rearrangement joins TRBV10-3 to TRBJ2-5, with 9 bases matching TRBD1. The V gene end was trimmed by 6 bases and the J gene end by 5 bases; junction bases not matched to a gene: 7. Germline CDR1 reads ENHRY; CDR2 reads SYGVKD. The CDR3 is 14 amino acids. This CDR3 reads CAIRRTGETETQYF. CDR3 sequence (DNA): TGTGCCATCAGGAGGACAGGGGAGACGGAGACCCAGTACTTC.